The sample holds many counts of the clone carrying this T cell receptor (beta chain). The antigen is unknown. The data were taken from a study of T cells in Graves' hyperthyroidism and ophthalmopathy. Study results and caveats: The model foresaw ophthalmopathy a median 6.5 months prior to onset. Among thyroid clonotypes expanded above 0.001, most also appeared in blood.

This CDR3 is 14 amino acids long. Germline CDR1 reads MDHEN; CDR2 reads SYDVKM. Trimming stripped 6 bases from V and 1 base from J, with 12 bases between. Researchers took RNA transcripts and amplified the TCR beta CDR3 regions from them. The HTBI primer set drove a first-round RT-PCR of the TCR CDR3. A single record per CDR3 protein comes from TCRdb applying MiXCR to the multiplex PCR reads. The data contain a few hundred thousand distinct CDR3 sequences, about 43% of them seen just once; the ten biggest clones take up 15% to 20%. Uncontrolled infection, other autoimmune disease, pregnancy or lactation barred patients from enrollment. Orbital computed tomography and thyroid ultrasound, together with serum TRAb and thyroxine and clinical symptoms, were used for diagnoses.

The source material was peripheral blood or thyroid tissue (not recorded which). The receptor comes from an adult woman with Graves' disease, either hyperthyroidism or ophthalmopathy (not recorded which). The chain carries TRBV28 and TRBJ1-1; D is possibly TRBD1 (5 bases). Here the CDR3 reads CASSPNRWNTEAFF. The CDR3 DNA reads TGTGCCAGCAGCCCCAACAGGTGGAACACTGAAGCTTTCTTT.